A single sample gave rise to the 29 T cell receptor beta chains below, sequenced in a study of T cells in Graves' hyperthyroidism and ophthalmopathy. Amplification of TCR beta CDR3 regions was performed using RNA transcripts as template. HTBI primers drove first-round RT-PCR of the TCR CDR3. One entry per CDR3 protein, called by TCRdb with MiXCR from the multiplex PCR reads. Altogether about 480,000 distinct CDR3 sequences are present, about 24% being singletons, with the ten largest covering 11%. Specimen: blood. The receptors shown here come from a woman in her 30s with Graves' ophthalmopathy.

The chain couples TRBV11-2 to TRBJ2-7; possible D gene TRBD2, 5 bases. In germline, CDR1 is SGHAT, CDR2 FQNNGV. The V end lost 1 base, the J end lost 0 bases, and 10 bases lay between the germline ends. This CDR3 has 15 amino acids. Written as DNA, the CDR3 is TGTGCCAGCAGCTTAGTCGGGATGTACTCCTACGAGCAGTACTTC. This codes for CASSLVGMYSYEQYF.

A few counts support this clonotype. This rearrangement joins TRBV10-1 to TRBJ2-5; D remains ambiguous. The ends were cut back, 5 bases at V and 4 bases at J, with 14 bases in the middle. Germline values: CDR1 WNHNN, CDR2 SYGVQD (reference sequence). This CDR3 contains 14 residues. The CDR3 nucleotides are TGCGCCAGCAGTTCGAAATGGTCCCCAGAGACCCAGTACTTC. Its translation: CASSSKWSPETQYF.

The chain joins TRBV15 to TRBJ2-4; TRBD1 aligns across 7 bases. The CDR3 is made up of 12 amino acids. The J segment lost 10 bases and the V segment lost 6 bases, leaving 6 bases of the junction unmatched. Germline CDR1 reads LNHNV; CDR2 reads YYDKDF (reference sequence). In nucleotides, the CDR3 is TGTGCCACCAGGAGGACAGGCGATATTCAGTACTTC. Amino acids: CATRRTGDIQYF.

This clonotype was observed at least ten times. The genes are TRBV5-1 and TRBJ1-2; D gene ambiguous. The CDR3 loop spans 16 amino acids. Looked up from germline, CDR1 is SGHRS and CDR2 is YFSETQ. Between the trimmed V and J ends, which lost 0 bases and 2 bases, there was a span of 14 bases. The CDR3 nucleotides read TGCGCCAGCAGCTTGGGGCCCCCCACACAGAACTATGGCTACACCTTC. Protein product: CASSLGPPTQNYGYTF. Variable domain in full (rest from reference TRBV5-1 and TRBJ1-2): KAGVTQTPRYLIKTRGQQVTLSCSPISGHRSVSWYQQTPGQGLQFLFEYFSETQRNKGNFPGRFSGRQFSNSRSEMNVSTLELGDSALYLCASSLGPPTQNYGYTFGSGTRLTVV.

This clonotype showed up many times. The rearrangement uses TRBV6-2 or TRBV6-3 and TRBJ2-5; no firm D call. Between the trimmed V and J ends, which lost 0 bases and 3 bases, there was a span of 11 bases. Germline-derived CDR1 and CDR2 are MNHEY and SVGEGT. The CDR3 loop spans 15 amino acids. The CDR3 DNA follows: TGTGCCAGCAGTTACTCTGATCTGGCGGAAGAGACCCAGTACTTC. Amino acids: CASSYSDLAEETQYF.

The count of this clonotype is one. Sequence at one end of the junction differs from germline and may be a read error. The chain carries TRBV7-8 and TRBJ2-5; a weak D match, TRBD1 (6 bases). The CDR3 covers 15 residues. Germline V gene sequence: CDR1 SGHVS, CDR2 FQNEAQ. CDR3 DNA: TGTGCCAGTAGCTCTAGCAGGGGTATGGAAGAGACCCAGTACTTC. It translates to CASSSSRGMEETQYF.

This clonotype was found many times. This sequence joins TRBV12-3 or TRBV12-4 and TRBJ2-7; 11 positions agree with TRBD2. Losses at the gene ends were 5 bases for V and 0 bases for J; bases not matched to a gene: 3. The CDR3 contains 15 residues. Here the CDR3 reads CASSPGLAVSYEQYF. CDR3 nucleotides: TGTGCCAGCAGTCCGGGACTAGCGGTCTCCTACGAGCAGTACTTC.

This clonotype was found a few times. The CDR3 protein is CSARGTPTSGRALREQYF. Here the CDR3 DNA reads TGCAGTGCTAGGGGGACGCCGACTAGCGGGAGGGCCCTCAGGGAGCAGTACTTC. This sequence joins TRBV20-1 and TRBJ2-7, with TRBD2 matching over 14 bases. The germline V gene has CDR1 DFQATT and CDR2 SNEGSKA (reference sequence). The CDR3 spans 18 residues. Unmatched junction bases numbered 17, after V lost 3 bases and J lost 7 bases.

V usage is TRBV7-9 and J usage is TRBJ1-2, with D possibly TRBD1 on 6 matching bases. Germline loops: CDR1 SEHNR, CDR2 FQNEAQ (reference sequence). Trimming cost V 5 bases and J 13 bases, with 17 bases left between them. The CDR3 covers 12 residues. The CDR3 loop is CASSPEDRLITF. CDR3 in DNA: TGTGCCAGCAGCCCTGAGGACAGACTTATCACCTTC.

This clonotype occurred many times. The chain employs TRBV29-1 and TRBJ2-5; D may be TRBD2 (5 bases). The CDR3 is 14 amino acids. Trimming pared 7 bases from V and 4 bases from J, leaving 19 bases between. Looked up from germline, CDR1 is SQVTM and CDR2 is ANQGSEA. The CDR3 DNA is TGCAGCGCCTCCGAACTAGGTGCCATAGAGACCCAGTACTTC. Amino acid sequence: CSASELGAIETQYF.

This clonotype was observed at least ten times. The V gene is TRBV7-2, the J gene TRBJ2-7; D perhaps matches TRBD2 (7 bases). This CDR3 spans 15 amino acids. The V and J ends lost 5 bases and 2 bases respectively, with 16 bases between them. CDR1 and CDR2 (germline): SGHTA, FQGNSA. CDR3 in DNA: TGTGCCAGCAGCCGGGGGGCGGGACAAACCTACGAGCAGTACTTC. This sequence encodes CASSRGAGQTYEQYF.

The V gene is TRBV15, the J gene TRBJ2-5; TRBD1 or TRBD2 may be the D gene (6 bases each). V was pared by 0 bases and J by 5 bases, with 19 bases between. The CDR3 has 17 amino acids. Germline-derived CDR1 and CDR2 are LNHNV and YYDKDF (reference sequence). In nucleotides, the CDR3 is TGTGCCACCAGCAGAGAGAGGGGAAGGGGGGCGAGGGAGACCCAGTACTTC. It codes for CATSRERGRGARETQYF.

This chain joins TRBV6-5 and TRBJ1-1; TRBD1 agrees at 8 bases. The V segment lost 4 bases and the J segment 0 bases; nucleotides outside the gene matches: 4. The CDR3 runs to 15 residues. From germline, CDR1 is MNHEY and CDR2 SVGAGI. The CDR3 nucleotides read TGTGCCAGCAGTTCTGGGACAGGTTTGAACACTGAAGCTTTCTTT. As protein: CASSSGTGLNTEAFF.

This clonotype was seen a handful of times. The V and J genes are TRBV28 and TRBJ1-5; 11 bases line up with TRBD1. The CDR3 totals 15 residues. Germline values: CDR1 MDHEN, CDR2 SYDVKM. Losses at the gene ends were 3 bases for V and 6 bases for J; bases not matched to a gene: 4. The CDR3 loop is CASSFGQGAGQPQHF. CDR3 bases: TGTGCCAGCAGTTTTGGACAGGGGGCTGGTCAGCCCCAGCATTTT.

The gene calls are TRBV10-3 and TRBJ2-7; no definite D call. CDR1 ENHRY and CDR2 SYGVKD come from the germline V gene. The CDR3 extends over 12 amino acids. Trimming cost V 2 bases and J 1 base, with 3 bases left between them. CDR3 region: CAISERSYEQYF. The CDR3 nucleotides are TGTGCCATCAGTGAGCGGTCCTACGAGCAGTACTTC.

The V gene is TRBV5-1, the J gene TRBJ2-5, with D unclear. Per germline, CDR1 SGHRS and CDR2 YFSETQ. The CDR3 has 14 amino acids. V dropped 0 bases and J dropped 7 bases, with 13 bases sitting between them. Here the CDR3 DNA reads TGCGCCAGCAGCTTGGTTGAAGCCAGAGGGACCCAGTACTTC. It is translated as CASSLVEARGTQYF.

The chain couples TRBV12-3 or TRBV12-4 to TRBJ2-2; no definite D call. This CDR3 spans 15 amino acids. The germline V and J ends were trimmed by 3 bases and 3 bases, with 11 bases remaining between them. In DNA form, the CDR3 reads TGTGCCAGCAGTTTCGAACTACTCTACACCGGGGAGCTGTTTTTT. The encoded protein is CASSFELLYTGELFF.

This clonotype was observed at least ten times. This sequence joins TRBV28 and TRBJ2-7; TRBD1 matches at 9 bases. J was trimmed by 4 bases and V by 7 bases; bases with no gene match: 8. CDR1 MDHEN and CDR2 SYDVKM come from the germline V gene. CDR3 length: 14 amino acids. The DNA of the CDR3 is TGTGCCAGCATTCAACCGGGACAGGGTTACGAGCAGTACTTC. Protein product: CASIQPGQGYEQYF.

This clonotype was counted ten times or more. The rearrangement links TRBV11-1 to TRBJ2-4; 7 bases match TRBD1. The V segment lost 5 bases and the J segment 7 bases; nucleotides outside the gene matches: 2. Germline V gene sequence: CDR1 SGHAT, CDR2 FQDESV (reference sequence). There are 12 residues in the CDR3. CDR3 loop: CASSPDRNIQYF. CDR3 in DNA: TGTGCCAGCAGCCCGGACAGGAACATTCAGTACTTC. Filled out from reference TRBV11-1 and TRBJ2-4, the complete variable domain reads EAEVAQSPRYKITEKSQAVAFWCDPISGHATLYWYRQILGQGPELLVQFQDESVVDDSQLPKDRFSAERLKGVDSTLKIQPAELGDSAMYLCASSPDRNIQYFGAGTRLSVL.

The CDR3 here is CASSMMGGTEAFF. The DNA of the CDR3 is TGTGCCAGCAGCATGATGGGGGGCACTGAAGCTTTCTTT. V gene TRBV11-2 combines with J gene TRBJ1-1, with D perhaps TRBD1 (5 bases). Trimming pared 5 bases from V and 4 bases from J, leaving 11 bases between. Germline-derived CDR1 and CDR2 are SGHAT and FQNNGV. The CDR3 is made up of 13 amino acids. The variable domain in full, completed from reference TRBV11-2 and TRBJ1-1, reads EAGVAQSPRYKIIEKRQSVAFWCNPISGHATLYWYQQILGQGPKLLIQFQNNGVVDDSQLPKDRFSAERLKGVDSTLKIQPAKLEDSAVYLCASSMMGGTEAFFGQGTRLTVV.

The V and J genes are TRBV3-1 and TRBJ2-4, with 8 bases identical to TRBD2. The germline V gene has CDR1 LGHDT and CDR2 YNNKEL (reference sequence). The CDR3 runs 20 residues. With 0 bases clipped from V and 0 bases from J, the junction kept 13 bases outside the gene matches. CDR3 coding DNA: TGTGCCAGCAGCCAAGATGGAATGGCGGGGGGATTGCTAGCCAAAAACATTCAGTACTTC. Residues: CASSQDGMAGGLLAKNIQYF.

This clonotype came up many times. The rearrangement uses TRBV7-9 and TRBJ1-3; D is unresolved. Germline V lookup: CDR1 SEHNR, CDR2 FQNEAQ (reference sequence). V was trimmed by 5 bases and J by 4 bases, leaving 6 bases between them. The CDR3 sequence is 12 residues long. CDR3 residues: CASSAQGNTIYF. The CDR3 bases are TGTGCCAGCAGCGCACAGGGAAACACCATATATTTT.

This clonotype was counted a single time. Without the conserved terminal phenylalanine or tryptophan, this CDR3 likely stems from a read error. It is unclear where the CDR3 begins or ends on the DNA, so no DNA is shown, and the CDR3 is as TCRdb lists it. This chain's CDR3 is CASSLDFDTLYV. J is TRBJ1-3 and V is TRBV5-1. The CDR3 has 12 amino acids, counting both end residues. The germline V gene has CDR1 SGHRS and CDR2 YFSETQ.

This clonotype was recorded a few times. One base away lies a much larger clone, so this may be a sequencing read error. The chain combines TRBV27 with TRBJ1-3, with a possible D match to TRBD1 (5 bases). This CDR3 comprises 13 residues. CDR1 and CDR2 from the germline V gene are MNHEY and SMNVEV (reference sequence). This chain's CDR3 is CASSLRQGNTVYF. CDR3 nucleotides: TGTGCCAGCAGTCTCCGGCAGGGAAACACCGTATATTTT.

The chain links TRBV12-3 or TRBV12-4 to TRBJ2-7, with D uncertain. CDR3 length: 14 amino acids. Trimming removed 4 bases from V and 4 bases from J, with 14 bases in between. The DNA of the CDR3 is TGTGCCAGCAGTTACAGTAACACTGGATACGAGCAGTACTTC. Translated: CASSYSNTGYEQYF.

This clonotype has at least ten counts. The rearrangement uses TRBV30 and TRBJ1-1; no reliable D call. The CDR3 extends over 12 amino acids. Germline CDR1 is GTSNPN and CDR2 is SVGIG (reference sequence). Trimming cost V 5 bases and J 0 bases, with 7 bases left between them. The CDR3 protein is CAWGRVNTEAFF. DNA for the CDR3: TGTGCCTGGGGACGGGTGAACACTGAAGCTTTCTTT.

The chain joins TRBV12-3 or TRBV12-4 to TRBJ2-2, with TRBD1 matching 7 bases. This CDR3 comprises 16 residues. V lost 5 bases, J lost 6 bases, and 12 bases stayed unmatched. CDR3 residues: CASSLQGKRGSGELFF. DNA of the CDR3: TGTGCCAGCAGTCTACAGGGGAAACGAGGGTCCGGGGAGCTGTTTTTT.

In its sample, this clonotype was seen a few times. The J gene is TRBJ2-7, the V gene TRBV7-3; TRBD2 might be the D (6 bases). There are 14 residues in the CDR3. The V end lost 3 bases, the J end lost 0 bases, and 9 bases lay between the germline ends. Per the germline V gene, CDR1 is SGHTA and CDR2 is FQGTGA. DNA for the CDR3: TGTGCCAGCAGCTTTAACGGGGGCTCCTACGAGCAGTACTTC. Amino acid sequence: CASSFNGGSYEQYF.

In its sample, this clonotype was seen many times. The chain combines TRBV12-3 or TRBV12-4 with TRBJ2-2, with TRBD1 as a possible D gene (8 bases). The CDR3 sequence is 15 residues long. Between the trimmed V and J ends, which lost 6 bases and 5 bases, there was a span of 16 bases. The CDR3 spells CASRPGQGGTGELFF. The CDR3 coding sequence is TGTGCCAGCAGACCCGGACAGGGAGGGACCGGGGAGCTGTTTTTT.